This T cell receptor (beta chain) was observed in a study of beta chain features in type 1 diabetes. Study background: Regarding age, gender and cell yields, patients proved similar to healthy donors.

CDR1 and CDR2 (germline): MNHEY, SMNVEV (reference sequence). The V end lost 5 bases, the J end lost 5 bases, and 12 bases lay between the germline ends. The CDR3 is 13 amino acids. Isolated RNA was reverse transcribed in full, so expressed TCRB transcripts were sequenced. Only in-frame clones appear in the TCRdb table, and some are missing; sequencing was by immunoSEQ multiplex PCR. The sample includes about 470,000 clones, approximately 30% seen only once; the top ten take roughly 0.06%. Sequenced: naive CD4+ T cells from blood. The chain couples TRBV27 to TRBJ2-5, with D unclear. The sequence derives from a man aged 18 to 30 in good health. For the CDR3, the DNA is TGTGCCAGCAGTCCGCGACGCCAGGAGACCCAGTACTTC. Amino acids: CASSPRRQETQYF.